In this sample, the clone carrying this T cell receptor beta chain turned up once. This entry comes from a study of OX40 agonist ivuxolimab in advanced cancers. Some clones are missing from TCRdb's copy, which holds only in-frame ones; the method was immunoSEQ multiplex PCR. Found here are 30,000 to 40,000 clones, 88% of them singletons; the top ten hold about an eighth. The source is an adult with an advanced solid tumor such as melanoma, head and neck, liver or kidney cancer. The sequencing used CD4+ or CD8+ T cells sorted from blood, collected in a trial of the OX40 agonist ivuxolimab.

Here the CDR3 reads CASSSTGGSHEQYF. In nucleotides, the CDR3 is TGCGCCAGCAGCTCGACAGGGGGATCACACGAGCAGTACTTC. V is TRBV5-1 and J is TRBJ2-7; TRBD1 matches at 9 bases. The CDR3 covers 14 residues. After removal of 3 bases from V and 5 bases from J, the junction contained 6 bases not matched to a gene. CDR1 SGHRS and CDR2 YFSETQ come from the germline V gene.